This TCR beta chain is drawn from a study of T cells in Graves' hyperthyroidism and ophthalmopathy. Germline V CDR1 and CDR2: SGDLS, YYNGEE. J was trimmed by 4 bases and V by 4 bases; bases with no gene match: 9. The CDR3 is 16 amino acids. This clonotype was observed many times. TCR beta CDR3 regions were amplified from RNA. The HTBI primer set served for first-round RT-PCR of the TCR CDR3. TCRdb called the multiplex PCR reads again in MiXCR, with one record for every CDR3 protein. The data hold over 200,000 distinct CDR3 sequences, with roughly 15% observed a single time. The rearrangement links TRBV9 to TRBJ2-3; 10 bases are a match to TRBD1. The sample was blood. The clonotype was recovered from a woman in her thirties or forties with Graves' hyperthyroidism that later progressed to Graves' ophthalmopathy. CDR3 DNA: TGTGCCAGCAGCCCCAGGGACAGGGGAGGCGCAGATACGCAGTATTTT. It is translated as CASSPRDRGGADTQYF.